The 20 T cell receptor beta chains listed next were all sequenced from one sample in a study of human T cells and chemical hapten exposure. Unfractionated whole blood was the source of the extracted total RNA. MiXCR, applied by TCRdb to the 5' RACE reads, yields one record per CDR3 protein. The sample records 110,000 to 150,000 distinct CDR3 sequences, around 4.1% being singletons. The origin of the receptors is a female donor in good health.

This clonotype was observed at least ten times. V usage is TRBV11-2 and J usage is TRBJ1-6; 7 bases are a match to TRBD1. The CDR3 loop spans 16 amino acids. J was trimmed by 5 bases and V by 5 bases; bases with no gene match: 9. Germline assignment: CDR1 SGHAT and CDR2 FQNNGV. The DNA for the CDR3 is TGTGCCAGCAGCGCCCTGACAGGGAAACATAATTCACCCCTCCACTTT. It translates to CASSALTGKHNSPLHF.

The V call is TRBV5-1, the J call TRBJ1-5, with D possibly being TRBD1 (5 bases). The CDR3 runs to 15 residues. Germline-derived CDR1 and CDR2 are SGHRS and YFSETQ. V was pared by 4 bases and J by 0 bases, with 11 bases between. This CDR3 reads CASSSGGNSNQPQHF. The CDR3 DNA reads TGCGCCAGCAGCAGCGGGGGGAATAGCAATCAGCCCCAGCATTTT. Based on the CDR3 plus reference TRBV5-1 and TRBJ1-5, the full variable domain is KAGVTQTPRYLIKTRGQQVTLSCSPISGHRSVSWYQQTPGQGLQFLFEYFSETQRNKGNFPGRFSGRQFSNSRSEMNVSTLELGDSALYLCASSSGGNSNQPQHFGDGTRLSIL.

This clonotype was counted many times. The rearrangement links TRBV5-1 to TRBJ1-2; tentative D call: TRBD1 (6 bases). The CDR3 runs 13 residues. Germline lookup yields CDR1 SGHRS and CDR2 YFSETQ. Trimming removed 0 bases at V and 3 bases at J, with 6 bases between. CDR3 coding DNA: TGCGCCAGCAGCTTGGCAGGGGACTATGGCTACACCTTC. Its translation: CASSLAGDYGYTF.

There are many counts of this clonotype. The gene calls are TRBV3-1 and TRBJ2-1; D ambiguous. The germline V and J ends were trimmed by 4 bases and 6 bases, with 4 bases remaining between them. CDR1 is LGHDT, CDR2 YNNKEL, per germline (reference sequence). The CDR3 spans 11 residues. CDR3 residues: CASSLSNEQFF. The CDR3, as DNA: TGTGCCAGCAGCCTATCCAATGAGCAGTTCTTC.

This clonotype was counted at least ten times. CDR3 residues: CSARHSNQPQHF. The CDR3, as DNA: TGCAGTGCTAGACACAGCAATCAGCCCCAGCATTTT. J is TRBJ1-5 and V is TRBV20-1; D is unresolved. Trimming removed 2 bases from V and 1 base from J, with 3 bases in between. This CDR3 region has 12 residues. The germline V gene has CDR1 DFQATT and CDR2 SNEGSKA (reference sequence).

This clonotype was detected a few times. The J gene is TRBJ1-5, the V gene TRBV6-5; the D gene is possibly TRBD1 (5 bases). Per germline, CDR1 MNHEY and CDR2 SVGAGI. V was pared by 6 bases and J by 4 bases, with 13 bases between. The CDR3 extends over 14 amino acids. The CDR3 nucleotides are TGTGCCAGCAGCATCTCAGCAGGGAATCAGCCCCAGCATTTT. Amino acids: CASSISAGNQPQHF.

This clonotype appeared many times. CDR3 region: CASSLGETDEQFF. In DNA form, the CDR3 reads TGTGCCAGCAGCTTAGGAGAAACCGATGAGCAGTTCTTC. The V call is TRBV7-9, the J call TRBJ2-1; no clear D gene. This CDR3 is built from 13 residues. Germline V CDR1 and CDR2: SEHNR, FQNEAQ (reference sequence). V gave up 1 base and J gave up 8 bases, with 9 bases separating them.

This clonotype was recorded at least ten times. The chain employs TRBV19 and TRBJ1-5, with TRBD1 matching 7 bases. In germline, CDR1 is LNHDA, CDR2 SQIVND (reference sequence). CDR3 length equals 14 residues. V shed 4 bases and J 4 bases; nucleotides not matched to a gene: 4. The CDR3 DNA follows: TGTGCCAGTAGTAGAGGACAGGCGAATCAGCCCCAGCATTTT. This translates into CASSRGQANQPQHF.

This clonotype was found many times. The chain combines TRBV20-1 with TRBJ1-1; D is undetermined. Germline CDR1 is DFQATT and CDR2 is SNEGSKA (reference sequence). V shed 0 bases and J shed 4 bases, with 12 bases lying between them. The CDR3 is made up of 14 amino acids. CDR3 loop: CSARDLLISTEAFF. CDR3 nucleotide sequence: TGCAGTGCTAGAGATCTCTTAATCAGCACTGAAGCTTTCTTT.

In this sample, this clonotype turned up a few times. This chain connects TRBV12-3 or TRBV12-4 to TRBJ2-7; 10 bases map to TRBD1. V gave up 3 bases and J gave up 6 bases; unmatched junction bases: 5. This CDR3 is 14 amino acids long. This CDR3 reads CASSFWDRGGEQYF. The CDR3 region has the DNA TGTGCCAGCAGTTTTTGGGACAGGGGTGGCGAGCAGTACTTC.

This clonotype was recorded only once. One base away lies a much larger clone, so this may be a sequencing read error. The rearrangement joins TRBV4-2 to TRBJ1-1; the match to TRBD1 covers 7 bases. CDR1 is LGHNA, CDR2 YNFKEQ, per germline. This CDR3 spans 15 amino acids. The CDR3 bases are TGTACCAGCAGCTATCGACCGGGACAGCCCACTGAAGCTTTCTTT. Translating it yields CTSSYRPGQPTEAFF.

Of note for this clonotype: A much bigger clone sits one base away, suggesting this may be a read error. J is TRBJ1-6 and V is TRBV5-1, with D tentatively TRBD1 (5 bases). The CDR3 contains 14 residues. Germline lookup yields CDR1 SGHRS and CDR2 YFSETQ. CDR3 loop: CASSLLQDNAPLHF. The DNA of the CDR3 is TGCGCCAGTTCTCTACTACAGGATAATGCACCCCTCCACTTT.

This clonotype was counted many times. The chain employs TRBV19 and TRBJ1-1; tentative D call: TRBD1 (5 bases). Per the germline V gene, CDR1 is LNHDA and CDR2 is SQIVND (reference sequence). This CDR3 spans 14 amino acids. V was pared by 3 bases and J by 4 bases, with 12 bases between. The CDR3 coding sequence is TGTGCCAGTAGTATTGCGGCCAGGGTCACTGAAGCTTTCTTT. Amino acids: CASSIAARVTEAFF.

This clonotype was picked up many times. V is TRBV6-2 or TRBV6-3 and J is TRBJ1-5, with D tentatively TRBD1 (5 bases). The V gene's germline CDR1 is MNHEY and CDR2 SVGEGT. The length of the CDR3 is 15 residues. V was pared by 5 bases and J by 1 base, with 12 bases between. CDR3 loop: CASSIPGPSNQPQHF. The CDR3 DNA follows: TGTGCCAGCAGTATACCGGGACCAAGCAATCAGCCCCAGCATTTT.

This clonotype was observed many times. This sequence joins TRBV20-1 and TRBJ2-4; unclear D gene. V was cut by 3 bases and J by 2 bases, with 5 bases left in between. Germline assignment: CDR1 DFQATT and CDR2 SNEGSKA (reference sequence). This CDR3 region has 12 residues. The CDR3 DNA reads TGCAGTGCTAGTGGCACCAAAAACATTCAGTACTTC. Protein product: CSASGTKNIQYF.

About this clonotype: A much larger clone differs from this one at a single base, so this may be a read error. The chain joins TRBV2 to TRBJ1-2, with TRBD1 matching 8 bases. Germline V lookup: CDR1 SNHLY, CDR2 FYNNEI. The CDR3 loop spans 14 amino acids. The CDR3 region is CASSKTGAGYGDTF. For the CDR3, the DNA is TGTGCCAGCAGTAAGACAGGGGCTGGCTATGGCGACACCTTC.

This clonotype was seen ten or more times. The CDR3 reads CASSLWSGGGAREQYF. The CDR3 DNA reads TGTGCCAGCAGTTTATGGAGCGGGGGGGGGGCGAGGGAGCAGTACTTC. The chain combines TRBV27 with TRBJ2-7; the match to TRBD2 covers 10 bases. J lost 7 bases, V lost 1 base, and 10 bases had no gene match. The CDR3 sequence is 16 residues long. Germline V gene sequence: CDR1 MNHEY, CDR2 SMNVEV (reference sequence).

This clonotype has at least ten counts. The gene calls are TRBV27 and TRBJ1-5; perhaps TRBD1 as D (6 bases). Germline V CDR1 and CDR2: MNHEY, SMNVEV (reference sequence). CDR3 size: 18 residues. Trimming left V 6 bases short and J 1 base short, with 22 bases between. This CDR3 is CASRRIFTGTPSNQPQHF. CDR3 DNA sequence: TGTGCCAGCAGACGAATTTTTACCGGGACACCGAGCAATCAGCCCCAGCATTTT.

This clonotype was seen more than once but under ten times. Possible read error: a much larger clone is one base away. The chain joins TRBV28 to TRBJ1-6, with 9 bases fitting TRBD1. The trim removed 4 bases at V and 11 bases at J, leaving 6 bases unmatched. Germline lookup yields CDR1 MDHEN and CDR2 SYDVKM. CDR3 length: 14 amino acids. The CDR3 here is CASSWDREGAPLHF. Written as DNA, the CDR3 is TGTGCCAGCAGTTGGGACAGGGAGGGTGCACCCCTCCACTTT. The full variable domain, rest sourced from reference TRBV28 and TRBJ1-6, is DVKVTQSSRYLVKRTGEKVFLECVQDMDHENMFWYRQDPGLGLRLIYFSYDVKMKEKGDIPEGYSVSREKKERFSLILESASTNQTSMYLCASSWDREGAPLHFGNGTRLTVT.

Note on this clonotype: It may be a read error: a sequence one base away is much more abundant. This chain uses TRBV29-1 with TRBJ1-5; 12 nucleotides agree with TRBD1. The CDR3 runs to 14 residues. Germline V gives CDR1 SQVTM, CDR2 ANQGSEA. CDR3 protein: CSVTTGTGGAPQNF. The CDR3 bases are TGCAGCGTTACAACTGGGACAGGGGGCGCGCCCCAGAATTTT.